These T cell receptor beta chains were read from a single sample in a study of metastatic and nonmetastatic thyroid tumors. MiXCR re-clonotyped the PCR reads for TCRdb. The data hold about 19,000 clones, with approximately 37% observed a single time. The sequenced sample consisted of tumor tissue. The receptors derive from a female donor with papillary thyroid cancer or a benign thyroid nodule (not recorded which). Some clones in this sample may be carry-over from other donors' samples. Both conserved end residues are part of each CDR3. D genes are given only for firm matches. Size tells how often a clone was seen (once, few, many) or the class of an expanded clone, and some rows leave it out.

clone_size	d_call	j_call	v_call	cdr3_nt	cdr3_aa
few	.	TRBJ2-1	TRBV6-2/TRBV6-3	TGTGCCAGCAGCCAGGGAGTGGTCTACAATGAGCAGTTCTTC	CASSQGVVYNEQFF
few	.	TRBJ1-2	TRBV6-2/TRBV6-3	TGTGCCAGCAGTTACACGGACTATGGCTACACCTTC	CASSYTDYGYTF
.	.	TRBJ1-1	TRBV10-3	TGTGCCATCAGTGACTATGGGGGTAGTGGGGGCACTGAAGCTTTCTTT	CAISDYGGSGGTEAFF
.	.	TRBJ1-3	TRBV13	TGTGCCAGCAGCCTGACGGACACAGGCCGAAACACCATATATTTT	CASSLTDTGRNTIYF
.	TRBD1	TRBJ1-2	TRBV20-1	TGCAGTGCTAGTTCGGGACAGCACTATGGCTACACCTTC	CSASSGQHYGYTF
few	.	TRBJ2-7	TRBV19	TGTGCCAGTAGTATAAGGGGTTTGACCCACGAGCAGTACTTC	CASSIRGLTHEQYF
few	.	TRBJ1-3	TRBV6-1	TGTGCCAGCAGTGAAGGAGACATGGGAAACACCATATATTTT	CASSEGDMGNTIYF
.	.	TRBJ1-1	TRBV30	TGTGCCTGGAGTGTACTACCGGACACTGAAGCTTTCTTT	CAWSVLPDTEAFF
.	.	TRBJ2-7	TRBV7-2	TGTGCCAGCAGCTCCAGGTCGTCGTACGAGCAGTACTTC	CASSSRSSYEQYF
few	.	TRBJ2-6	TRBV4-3	TGCGCCAGCAGCCCAGCAGGCGCCTCTGGGGCCAACGTCCTGACTTTC	CASSPAGASGANVLTF
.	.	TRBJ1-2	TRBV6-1	TGTGCCAGCAGTGAAGATCCGACGGGGCCCTATGGCTACACCTTC	CASSEDPTGPYGYTF
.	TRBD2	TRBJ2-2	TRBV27	TGTGCCAGCAGTTTTAGACTAGCGATCAACACCGGGGAGCTGTTTTTT	CASSFRLAINTGELFF
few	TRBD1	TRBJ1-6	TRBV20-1	TGCAGTGCTAGGGTACAGGGGAGGGCAGGTAGCTCACCCCTCCACTTT	CSARVQGRAGSSPLHF